The present entry profiles one T cell receptor beta chain with its context. The antigen is undetermined. This record comes from a study of cytomegalovirus exposure and HLA in healthy donors. Findings and limits, study-wide: With further analysis later on, most CMV-associated TCR beta chains appeared HLA-restricted. Specificity of a few CMV-associated chains for CMV antigens was verified in vitro.

Both 60 Vbeta primers and 13 Jbeta primers went into the PCR. Data came from immunoSEQ multiplex PCR; TCRdb stores just in-frame clones and leaves some out. In the table there are 150,000 to 200,000 clones, approximately 72% of which are singletons. CDR3 length: 17 amino acids. Germline V gene sequence: CDR1 LGHNT, CDR2 FRNRAP. V was clipped by 0 bases and J by 5 bases, with 17 bases between them. This TCR came from a man aged 35 to 55 in good health and CMV-seropositive. The chain is built from TRBV12-5 and TRBJ2-1; maybe TRBD1 (6 bases). The sequenced sample consisted of PBMCs. The CDR3 nucleotides read TGTGCTAGTGGTTTGGTACGCGCAGGGGTCAAGAACAATGAGCAGTTCTTC. Its protein product is CASGLVRAGVKNNEQFF.